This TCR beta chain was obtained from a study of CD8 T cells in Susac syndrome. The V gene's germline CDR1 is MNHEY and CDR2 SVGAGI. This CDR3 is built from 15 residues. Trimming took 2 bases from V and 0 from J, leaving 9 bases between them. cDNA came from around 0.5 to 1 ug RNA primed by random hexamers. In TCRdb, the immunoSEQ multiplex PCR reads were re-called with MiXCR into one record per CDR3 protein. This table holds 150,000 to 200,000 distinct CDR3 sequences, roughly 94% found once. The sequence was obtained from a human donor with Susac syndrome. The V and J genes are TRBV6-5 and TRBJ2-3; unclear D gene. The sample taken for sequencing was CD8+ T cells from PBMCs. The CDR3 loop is CASSYGGESTDTQYF. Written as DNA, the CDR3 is TGTGCCAGCAGTTACGGTGGCGAAAGCACAGATACGCAGTATTTT.